This T cell receptor (beta chain) was retrieved from a study of cytomegalovirus exposure and HLA in healthy donors. The PCR used 60 Vbeta and 13 Jbeta primers. TCRdb's copy holds only in-frame clones and misses some; the assay was immunoSEQ multiplex PCR. The table shows roughly 100,000 clones, with roughly 73% occurring only once. The clonotype originates from a man aged 35 to 55 in good health and CMV-seronegative. The source material was PBMCs.

DNA for the CDR3: TGTGCCAGCAGCCAAGAGGGGGGGAAGGACACTGAAGCTTTCTTT. This translates into CASSQEGGKDTEAFF. V is TRBV14 and J is TRBJ1-1, with TRBD1 as a possible D gene (5 bases). V lost 0 bases and J 3 bases, leaving 11 bases between the germline ends. The CDR3 covers 15 residues. Looked up from germline, CDR1 is SGHDN and CDR2 is FVKESK. Drawing the rest from reference TRBV14 and TRBJ1-1, the complete variable domain is EAGVTQFPSHSVIEKGQTVTLRCDPISGHDNLYWYRRVMGKEIKFLLHFVKESKQDESGMPNNRFLAERTGGTYSTLKVQPAELEDSGVYFCASSQEGGKDTEAFFGQGTRLTVV.